Below, 20 T cell receptor beta chains from the same sample are listed, as sequenced in a study of human T cells and chemical hapten exposure (dated by TCRdb to 2020 to 2023). The sample's time point, from its label and the paper: pre-sensitization, week 0. The sample's treatment or condition label, in plain terms: therapeutic diphenylcyclopropenone sensitization with weekly scalp DPC. The library was prepared using RACE. The sequencer was a NextSeq 500. TCRdb trimmed public reads at Q25 via fastp, called clones via MiXCR and kept in-frame beta chains. Duplicate CDR3 protein sequences are folded into a single record with the most common DNA and genes. The sample data list fewer than 300,000 distinct CDR3 sequences, and 7.5% to 9% of these were observed just once. The ten largest clones represent about 2.1% of the sample. The sample in question was whole blood, obtained in connection with sensitization to the hapten diphenylcyclopropenone (DPC). The receptors stem from a woman aged 40 to 55 with alopecia areata. Some clones in this sample may be carry-over from other donors' samples.

Written as DNA, the CDR3 is TGTGCCAGCAGCAAAGCCGCGTCACAGGCCTACGAGCAGTACTTC. It specifies CASSKAASQAYEQYF. This chain uses TRBV21-1 with TRBJ2-7; TRBD1 is taken as the D call from the table, unchecked against the DNA. TRBV21-1 is flagged as a pseudogene. This CDR3 region has 15 residues.

CDR3 sequence reads: CSARGPEEAFF. The CDR3 region has the DNA TGCAGCGCCAGGGGGCCGGAGGAAGCTTTCTTT. This chain uses TRBV29-1 with TRBJ1-1; the match to TRBD1 covers 8 bases. The length of the CDR3 is 11 residues. From germline, CDR1 is SQVTM and CDR2 ANQGSEA. V gave up 7 bases and J gave up 8 bases; unmatched junction bases: 6. Combining the CDR3 with reference TRBV29-1 and TRBJ1-1 gives the whole variable domain SAVISQKPSRDICQRGTSLTIQCQVDSQVTMMFWYRQQPGQSLTLIATANQGSEATYESGFVIDKFPISRPNLTFSTLTVSNMSPEDSSIYLCSARGPEEAFFGQGTRLTVV.

This chain joins TRBV7-2 and TRBJ2-5; D may match TRBD1 or TRBD2 (5 bases each). CDR1 SGHTA and CDR2 FQGNSA come from the germline V gene. The CDR3 runs to 15 residues. V was shortened by 4 bases and J by 5 bases, with 17 bases between the two germline ends. This CDR3 reads CASSSRLYEGETQYF. Written as DNA, the CDR3 is TGTGCCAGCAGCTCCCGACTCTACGAGGGGGAGACCCAGTACTTC. Full variable domain (rest looked up from reference TRBV7-2 and TRBJ2-5): GAGVSQSPSNKVTEKGKDVELRCDPISGHTALYWYRQSLGQGLEFLIYFQGNSAPDKSGLPSDRFSAERTGGSVSTLTIQRTQQEDSAVYLCASSSRLYEGETQYFGPGTRLLVL.

The chain is built from TRBV12-3 or TRBV12-4 and TRBJ2-1; D may be TRBD2 (6 bases). The V and J ends lost 3 bases and 5 bases respectively, with 11 bases between them. The CDR3 runs 14 residues. This chain's CDR3 is CASSFSGGDNEQFF. In nucleotides, the CDR3 is TGTGCCAGCAGTTTTTCTGGAGGGGACAATGAGCAGTTCTTC.

In its sample, this clonotype was seen a few times. The chain carries TRBV28 and TRBJ2-7; the D is unclear. V lost 7 bases, J lost 4 bases, and 14 bases lay in between. Germline values: CDR1 MDHEN, CDR2 SYDVKM. The CDR3 loop spans 13 amino acids. The CDR3 loop is CASNPGPLYEQYF. The CDR3 bases are TGTGCCAGCAACCCGGGTCCCTTGTACGAGCAGTACTTC.

This clonotype occurred a few times. This chain joins TRBV3-1 and TRBJ2-7; no clear D. In germline, CDR1 is LGHDT, CDR2 YNNKEL (reference sequence). V was cut by 4 bases and J by 2 bases, with 15 bases left in between. The CDR3 is made up of 15 amino acids. The CDR3 DNA follows: TGTGCCAGCAGCCTCGACTTCAACCCCACCTACGAGCAGTACTTC. It translates to CASSLDFNPTYEQYF.

This clonotype turned up a few times. The genes are TRBV7-8 and TRBJ2-1; a possible D gene is TRBD1 (6 bases). Germline CDR1 and CDR2: SGHVS and FQNEAQ. Trimming removed 3 bases from V and 8 bases from J, with 17 bases in between. The CDR3 extends over 15 amino acids. CDR3 loop: CASSLGDLRGDEQFF. In DNA, the CDR3 is TGTGCCAGCAGCTTGGGGGACCTCAGGGGCGATGAGCAGTTCTTC. Full variable domain (rest looked up from reference TRBV7-8 and TRBJ2-1): GAGVSQSPRYKVAKRGQDVALRCDPISGHVSLFWYQQALGQGPEFLTYFQNEAQLDKSGLPSDRFFAERPEGSVSTLKIQRTQQEDSAVYLCASSLGDLRGDEQFFGPGTRLTVL.

Only a few counts were recorded for this clonotype. The rearrangement joins TRBV6-5 to TRBJ2-5; 10 positions match TRBD2. V lost 5 bases to trimming and J lost 5 bases; unmatched junction nucleotides: 8. Germline CDR1 reads MNHEY; CDR2 reads SVGAGI. This CDR3 spans 15 amino acids. The CDR3 loop is CASSHGTSDRETQYF. DNA of the CDR3: TGTGCCAGCAGTCACGGGACTAGCGATCGGGAGACCCAGTACTTC.

The J gene is TRBJ2-3, the V gene TRBV29-1, with unresolved D. The germline V and J ends were trimmed by 6 bases and 0 bases, with 13 bases remaining between them. The CDR3 contains 14 residues. CDR1 and CDR2 from the germline V gene are SQVTM and ANQGSEA. The CDR3 bases are TGCAGCGTGCCATTGGTCCCCAGCACAGATACGCAGTATTTT. The encoded protein is CSVPLVPSTDTQYF.

In its sample, this clonotype was seen a few times. The chain recombines TRBV12-3 or TRBV12-4 with TRBJ2-7, with TRBD2 identical over 10 bases. The CDR3 runs to 14 residues. The V gene end was trimmed by 3 bases and the J gene end by 3 bases; junction bases not matched to a gene: 2. The CDR3 here is CASSFGTSVYEQYF. As DNA, the CDR3 is TGTGCCAGCAGTTTCGGGACTAGCGTCTACGAGCAGTACTTC.

A few counts support this clonotype. The chain is built from TRBV28 and TRBJ1-6, with 7 positions matching TRBD1. The CDR3 length is 17 residues. The V gene's germline CDR1 is MDHEN and CDR2 SYDVKM. Trimming cost V 6 bases and J 10 bases; bases outside gene matches: 18. For the CDR3, the DNA is TGTGCCAGCAGCGCACTAACAGGGGCGCCGGCTGGGTCACCCCTCCACTTT. This translates into CASSALTGAPAGSPLHF.

This clonotype came up many times. This sequence joins TRBV27 and TRBJ2-7; D is ambiguous. V gave up 2 bases and J gave up 0 bases, with 5 bases separating them. This CDR3 comprises 13 residues. Per germline, CDR1 MNHEY and CDR2 SMNVEV (reference sequence). The CDR3: CASSLQSSYEQYF. CDR3 nucleotides: TGTGCCAGCAGTTTACAATCCTCCTACGAGCAGTACTTC.

The chain combines TRBV10-3 with TRBJ1-5; D is uncertain. The CDR3 loop spans 12 amino acids. Trimming pared 3 bases from V and 4 bases from J, leaving 4 bases between. CDR1 ENHRY and CDR2 SYGVKD come from the germline V gene. CDR3 protein: CAISDRNQPQHF. The CDR3 DNA is TGTGCCATCAGTGATCGGAATCAGCCCCAGCATTTT.

The chain has TRBV23-1 and TRBJ2-3; perhaps D is TRBD1 or TRBD2 (5 bases each). TRBV23-1 is designated an ORF whose function remains uncertain. This CDR3 has 17 amino acids. V dropped 3 bases and J dropped 4 bases, with 20 bases sitting between them. CDR3 protein: CASSQGPKTRGPDTQYF. In DNA, the CDR3 is TGCGCCAGCAGTCAGGGCCCCAAGACCCGGGGCCCAGATACGCAGTATTTT.

By frequency in the sample, this clonotype is medium-sized. The chain uses TRBV13 and TRBJ2-3; TRBD2 is a possible D gene (6 bases). The CDR3 covers 16 residues. Germline assignment: CDR1 PRHDT and CDR2 FYEKMQ (reference sequence). V lost 5 bases and J lost 0, with 15 bases in between. The CDR3 here is CASSLRLDLSTDTQYF. The CDR3 DNA reads TGTGCCAGCAGCCTCCGACTAGATCTAAGCACAGATACGCAGTATTTT.

This clonotype was picked up a small number of times. CDR3 in DNA: TGTGCCATCAGCGAATTCCTCGGGGGGAGGAACACCGGGGAGCTGTTTTTT. It translates to CAISEFLGGRNTGELFF. The rearrangement joins TRBV10-3 to TRBJ2-2; 7 bases are shared with TRBD2. The CDR3 is made up of 17 amino acids. Trimming at V came to 6 bases and at J to 1 base, leaving 11 bases not matched to a gene. CDR1 and CDR2 from the germline V gene are ENHRY and SYGVKD.

This clonotype was detected many times. The V gene is TRBV29-1, the J gene TRBJ2-4, with D possibly being TRBD1 (6 bases). The length of the CDR3 is 12 residues. CDR1 SQVTM and CDR2 ANQGSEA come from the germline V gene. The V end was cut by 7 bases, the J end by 7 bases, with 14 bases between. CDR3 nucleotides: TGCAGCGCTGGCCCCCAGGGGAACATTCAGTACTTC. It is translated as CSAGPQGNIQYF.

V gene TRBV10-3 combines with J gene TRBJ2-2, with TRBD1 matching 8 bases. Germline V lookup: CDR1 ENHRY, CDR2 SYGVKD. This CDR3 contains 15 residues. V shed 6 bases, J shed 3 bases, and the junction held 6 bases outside the gene matches. The DNA of the CDR3 is TGTGCCATCAGGCACAGGGGGAAGGACACCGGGGAGCTGTTTTTT. Its protein product is CAIRHRGKDTGELFF.

The chain uses TRBV7-2 and TRBJ1-2; no reliable D call. The germline CDR1 and CDR2 sequences are SGHTA and FQGNSA. The CDR3 is made up of 14 amino acids. V lost 1 base and J 6 bases, leaving 12 bases between the germline ends. The CDR3 is CASSLVGNGHGYTF. The CDR3 coding sequence is TGTGCCAGCAGCTTAGTAGGGAACGGTCATGGCTACACCTTC.

Only a few counts were recorded for this clonotype. The chain has TRBV20-1 and TRBJ2-7; TRBD2 is a possible D gene (6 bases). V was trimmed by 7 bases and J by 2 bases, leaving 9 bases between them. Per the germline V gene, CDR1 is DFQATT and CDR2 is SNEGSKA (reference sequence). This CDR3 is built from 11 residues. The CDR3 DNA reads as TGCAGTGTCGGGAGAGCCTACGAGCAGTACTTC. Its protein product is CSVGRAYEQYF.